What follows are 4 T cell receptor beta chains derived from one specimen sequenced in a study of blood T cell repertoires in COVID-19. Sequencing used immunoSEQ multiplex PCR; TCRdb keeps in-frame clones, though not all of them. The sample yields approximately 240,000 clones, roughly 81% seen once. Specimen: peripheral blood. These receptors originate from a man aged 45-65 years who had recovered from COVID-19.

The CDR3 region has the DNA TGTGCCAGCAGTGAATCGGGGAGCTCCTATAATTCACCCCTCCACTTT. This gives the protein CASSESGSSYNSPLHF. The chain recombines TRBV25-1 with TRBJ1-6; D uncertain. Trimming removed 1 base at V and 0 bases at J, with 7 bases between. The CDR3 contains 16 residues. Germline CDR1 reads MGHDK; CDR2 reads SYGVNS.

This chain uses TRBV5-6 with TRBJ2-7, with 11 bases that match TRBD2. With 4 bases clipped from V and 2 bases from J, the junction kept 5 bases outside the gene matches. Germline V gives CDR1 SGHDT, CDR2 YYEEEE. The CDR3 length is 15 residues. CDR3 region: CASSPTSGIAYEQYF. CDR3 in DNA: TGTGCCAGCAGCCCGACTAGCGGGATTGCCTACGAGCAGTACTTC.

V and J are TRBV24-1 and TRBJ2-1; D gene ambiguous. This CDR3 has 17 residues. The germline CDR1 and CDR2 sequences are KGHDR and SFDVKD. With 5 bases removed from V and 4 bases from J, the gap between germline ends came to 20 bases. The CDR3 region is CATSAVTPGPIYNEQFF. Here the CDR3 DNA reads TGTGCCACCAGTGCCGTCACTCCGGGTCCGATTTACAATGAGCAGTTCTTC.

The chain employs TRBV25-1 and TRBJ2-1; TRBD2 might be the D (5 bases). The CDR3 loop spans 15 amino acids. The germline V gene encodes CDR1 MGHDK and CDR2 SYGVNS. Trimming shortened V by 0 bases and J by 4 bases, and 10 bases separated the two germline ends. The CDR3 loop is CASSEYGSAYNEQFF. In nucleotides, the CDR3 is TGTGCCAGCAGTGAATATGGGAGTGCTTACAATGAGCAGTTCTTC.